A few counts support the clone carrying this T cell receptor (beta chain). Its matching antigen is unknown. The sample originates from a study of CD8 T cells in ankylosing spondylitis. TCRdb re-analysed the 5' RACE reads in MiXCR, keeping a single row per CDR3 protein. In the table there are hundreds of thousands of distinct CDR3 sequences, 17% of which are singletons. The study's findings and limits: What seemed typical of ankylosing spondylitis blood was a TCR beta motif built from several highly homologous variants. A subset of motif variants has previously been described in the synovial fluid and blood of reactive arthritis.

V lost 6 bases, J lost 1 base, and 13 bases lay in between. CDR1 is MGHRA, CDR2 YSYEKL, per germline. The CDR3 is made up of 14 amino acids. Sequenced input: blood, either unsorted or a sorted T cell fraction (not recorded which). V gene TRBV4-1 combines with J gene TRBJ2-7; D possibly corresponds to TRBD2 (5 bases). The receptor was isolated from a male donor with ankylosing spondylitis. The CDR3 DNA follows: TGCGCCAGCAGTTATGTGGAGGTGTCCTACGAGCAGTACTTC. Translating it yields CASSYVEVSYEQYF.